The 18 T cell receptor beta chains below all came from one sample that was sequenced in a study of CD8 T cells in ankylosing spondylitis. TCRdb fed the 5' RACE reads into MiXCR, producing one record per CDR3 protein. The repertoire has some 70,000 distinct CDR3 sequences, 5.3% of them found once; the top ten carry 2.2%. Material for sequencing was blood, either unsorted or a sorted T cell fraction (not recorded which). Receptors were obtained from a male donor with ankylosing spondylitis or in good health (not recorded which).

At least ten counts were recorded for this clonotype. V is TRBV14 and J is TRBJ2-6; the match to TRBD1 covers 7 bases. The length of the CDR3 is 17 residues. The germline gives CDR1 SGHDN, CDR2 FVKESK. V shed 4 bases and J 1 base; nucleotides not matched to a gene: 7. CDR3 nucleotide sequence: TGTGCCAGCAGCCCTAGACAGGGTCTATCTGGGGCCAACGTCCTGACTTTC. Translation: CASSPRQGLSGANVLTF.

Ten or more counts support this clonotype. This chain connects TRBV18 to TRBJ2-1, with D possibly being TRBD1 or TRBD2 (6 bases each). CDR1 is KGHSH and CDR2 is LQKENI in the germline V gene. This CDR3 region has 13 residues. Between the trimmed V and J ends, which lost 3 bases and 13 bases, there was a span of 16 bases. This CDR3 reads CASSPIGGGTQFF. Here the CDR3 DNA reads TGTGCCAGCTCACCTATTGGAGGGGGGACCCAGTTCTTC.

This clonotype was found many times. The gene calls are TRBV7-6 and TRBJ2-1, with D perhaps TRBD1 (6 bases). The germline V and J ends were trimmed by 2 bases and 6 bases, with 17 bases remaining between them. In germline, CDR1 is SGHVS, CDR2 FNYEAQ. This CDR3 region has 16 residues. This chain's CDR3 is CASSLKQGGFVNEQFF. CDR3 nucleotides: TGTGCCAGCAGCTTAAAACAGGGTGGTTTCGTCAATGAGCAGTTCTTC.

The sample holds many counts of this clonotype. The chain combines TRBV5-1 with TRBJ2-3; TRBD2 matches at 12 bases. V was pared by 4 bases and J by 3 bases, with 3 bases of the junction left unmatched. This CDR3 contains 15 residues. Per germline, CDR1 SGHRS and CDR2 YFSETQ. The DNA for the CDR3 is TGCGCCAGCAGCCGTGGACTAGCGGGGACAGATACGCAGTATTTT. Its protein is CASSRGLAGTDTQYF.

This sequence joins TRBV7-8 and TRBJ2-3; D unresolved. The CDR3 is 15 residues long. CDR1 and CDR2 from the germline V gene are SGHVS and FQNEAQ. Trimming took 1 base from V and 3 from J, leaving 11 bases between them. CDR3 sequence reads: CASSLDGRATDTQYF. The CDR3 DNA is TGTGCCAGCAGCTTAGATGGCAGAGCAACAGATACGCAGTATTTT.

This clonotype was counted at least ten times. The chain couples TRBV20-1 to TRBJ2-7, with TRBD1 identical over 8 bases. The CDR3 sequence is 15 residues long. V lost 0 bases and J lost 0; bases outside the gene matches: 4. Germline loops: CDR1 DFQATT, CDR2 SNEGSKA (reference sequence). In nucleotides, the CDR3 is TGCAGTGCTAGAGATCCAGGGGGCTTCTCCTACGAGCAGTACTTC. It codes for CSARDPGGFSYEQYF.

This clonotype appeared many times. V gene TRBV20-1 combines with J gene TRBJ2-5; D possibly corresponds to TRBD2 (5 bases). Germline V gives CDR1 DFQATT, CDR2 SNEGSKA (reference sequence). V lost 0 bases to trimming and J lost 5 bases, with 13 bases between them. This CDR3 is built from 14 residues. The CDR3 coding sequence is TGCAGTGCTAGAGATCGCCCTAGCTACGAGACCCAGTACTTC. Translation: CSARDRPSYETQYF.

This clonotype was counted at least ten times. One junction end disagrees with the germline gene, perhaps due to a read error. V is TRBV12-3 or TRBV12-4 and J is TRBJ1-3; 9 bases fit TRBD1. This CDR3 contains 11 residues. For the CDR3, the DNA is TGTGCCAGCAGCGCCGGGACAGGGAGTTTTTTT. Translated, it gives CASSAGTGSFF.

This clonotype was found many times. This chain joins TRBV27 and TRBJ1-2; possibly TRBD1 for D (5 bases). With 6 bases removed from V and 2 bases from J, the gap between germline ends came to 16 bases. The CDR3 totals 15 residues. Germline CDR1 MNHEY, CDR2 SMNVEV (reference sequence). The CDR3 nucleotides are TGTGCCAGCAGGTGGTCCGGGGGATCAAACTATGGCTACACCTTC. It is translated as CASRWSGGSNYGYTF.

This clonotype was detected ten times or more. CDR3 in amino acids: CASSFGDRGRSGYTF. The CDR3 nucleotides read TGTGCCAGCAGCTTCGGGGACAGGGGGCGTAGTGGCTACACCTTC. The J gene is TRBJ1-2, the V gene TRBV7-9, with 12 bases identical to TRBD1. CDR1 SEHNR and CDR2 FQNEAQ come from the germline V gene (reference sequence). V was pared by 3 bases and J by 7 bases, with 6 bases of the junction left unmatched. This CDR3 has 15 amino acids.

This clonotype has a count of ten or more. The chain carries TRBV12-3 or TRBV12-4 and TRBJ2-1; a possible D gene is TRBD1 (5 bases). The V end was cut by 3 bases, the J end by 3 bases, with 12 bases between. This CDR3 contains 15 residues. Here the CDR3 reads CASSFGTQGYNEQFF. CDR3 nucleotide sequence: TGTGCCAGCAGTTTCGGTACGCAGGGCTACAATGAGCAGTTCTTC.

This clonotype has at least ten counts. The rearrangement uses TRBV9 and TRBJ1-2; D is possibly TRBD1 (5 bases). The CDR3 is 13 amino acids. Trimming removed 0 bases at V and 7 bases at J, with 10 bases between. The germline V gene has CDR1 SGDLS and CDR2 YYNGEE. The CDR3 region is CASSVGTIGGYTF. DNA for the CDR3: TGTGCCAGCAGCGTAGGGACAATCGGTGGCTACACCTTC.

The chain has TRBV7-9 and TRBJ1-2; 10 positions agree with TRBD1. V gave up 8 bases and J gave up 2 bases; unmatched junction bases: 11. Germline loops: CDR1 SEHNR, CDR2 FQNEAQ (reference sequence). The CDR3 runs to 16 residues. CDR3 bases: TGTGCCAGCTGGGTGGTTGAGGACAGGGGGAACTATGGCTACACCTTC. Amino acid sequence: CASWVVEDRGNYGYTF.

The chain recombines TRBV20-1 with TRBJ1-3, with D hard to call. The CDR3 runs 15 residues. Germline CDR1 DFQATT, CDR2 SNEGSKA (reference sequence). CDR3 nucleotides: TGCTTTGCTAGACTACGGGAGCTCTCTGGAAACACCATATATTTT. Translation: CFARLRELSGNTIYF.

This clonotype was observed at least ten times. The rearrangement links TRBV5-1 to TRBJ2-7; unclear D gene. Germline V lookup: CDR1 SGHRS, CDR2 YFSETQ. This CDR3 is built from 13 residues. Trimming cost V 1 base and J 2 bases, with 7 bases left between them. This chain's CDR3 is CASSLLNPYEQYF. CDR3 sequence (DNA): TGCGCCAGCAGCTTGCTGAACCCCTACGAGCAGTACTTC.

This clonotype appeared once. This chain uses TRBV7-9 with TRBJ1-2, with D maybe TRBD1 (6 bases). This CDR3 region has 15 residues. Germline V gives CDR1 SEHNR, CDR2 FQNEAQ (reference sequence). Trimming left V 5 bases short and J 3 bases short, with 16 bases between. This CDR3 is CASSGFRQDDYGYTF. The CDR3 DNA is TGTGCCAGCAGCGGATTCAGACAGGACGACTATGGCTACACCTTC.

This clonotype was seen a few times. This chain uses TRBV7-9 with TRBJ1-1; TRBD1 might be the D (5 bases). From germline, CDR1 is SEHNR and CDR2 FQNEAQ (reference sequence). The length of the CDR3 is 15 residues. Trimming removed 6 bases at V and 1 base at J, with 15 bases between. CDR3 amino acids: CASRPPVGGNTEAFF. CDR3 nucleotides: TGTGCCAGCAGACCCCCGGTCGGGGGGAACACTGAAGCTTTCTTT.

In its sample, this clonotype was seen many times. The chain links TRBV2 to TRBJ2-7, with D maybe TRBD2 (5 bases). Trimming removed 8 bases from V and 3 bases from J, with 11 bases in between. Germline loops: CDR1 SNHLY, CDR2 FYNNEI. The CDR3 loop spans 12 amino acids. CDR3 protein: CASVGLNYEQYF. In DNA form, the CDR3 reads TGTGCCAGCGTCGGACTCAACTACGAGCAGTACTTC. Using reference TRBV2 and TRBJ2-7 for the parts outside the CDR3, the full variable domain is EPEVTQTPSHQVTQMGQEVILRCVPISNHLYFYWYRQILGQKVEFLVSFYNNEISEKSEIFDDQFSVERPDGSNFTLKIRSTKLEDSAMYFCASVGLNYEQYFGPGTRLTVT.